This T cell receptor (beta chain) derives from a study of blood T cell repertoires in COVID-19. Sequencing used immunoSEQ multiplex PCR; TCRdb keeps in-frame clones, though not all of them. The data show under 200,000 clones, roughly 80% seen once. The source of this sequence is a man aged 65 to 79 with acute or convalescent COVID-19. Input material: peripheral blood.

The chain's CDR3 is CASSSGQGARNSPLHF. The CDR3 DNA sequence: TGTGCCAGCAGCTCGGGACAGGGGGCCCGTAATTCACCCCTCCACTTT. The rearrangement uses TRBV5-4 and TRBJ1-6; 12 positions match TRBD1. There are 16 residues in the CDR3. Germline-derived CDR1 and CDR2 are SGHNT and YYREEE (reference sequence). J lost 6 bases, V lost 3 bases, and 4 bases had no gene match.